The present T cell receptor beta chain was sequenced within a study of T-cell memory formation after mild COVID-19. Study as a whole: TCR clusters were mostly donor specific. General observations from the study: Clones shrinking from day 15 to 85 showed even CD4/CD8 mixes; later expanders tilted CD4+.

This clonotype was seen only a few times. Its specificity is not known. One entry per CDR3 protein results from TCRdb running MiXCR on the 5' RACE reads. The sample has 450,000 or so distinct CDR3 sequences, approximately 25% seen once; the top ten hold around 13%. The receptor's source is an adult woman who had mild COVID-19 (a few samples of this study predate the infection). Cell type and time point are not known. The sequencing input was PBMCs or a T cell subset sorted from them (not recorded which).

The CDR3 loop is CASSHPEGGVSYEQYF. The CDR3 DNA sequence: TGTGCCAGCAGCCACCCGGAGGGGGGAGTCTCCTACGAGCAGTACTTC. The chain recombines TRBV4-2 with TRBJ2-7, with D perhaps TRBD1 or TRBD2 (6 bases each). Germline V gene lookup returns CDR1 LGHNA and CDR2 YNFKEQ. Trimming took 3 bases from V and 0 from J, leaving 15 bases between them. The CDR3 sequence is 16 residues long.